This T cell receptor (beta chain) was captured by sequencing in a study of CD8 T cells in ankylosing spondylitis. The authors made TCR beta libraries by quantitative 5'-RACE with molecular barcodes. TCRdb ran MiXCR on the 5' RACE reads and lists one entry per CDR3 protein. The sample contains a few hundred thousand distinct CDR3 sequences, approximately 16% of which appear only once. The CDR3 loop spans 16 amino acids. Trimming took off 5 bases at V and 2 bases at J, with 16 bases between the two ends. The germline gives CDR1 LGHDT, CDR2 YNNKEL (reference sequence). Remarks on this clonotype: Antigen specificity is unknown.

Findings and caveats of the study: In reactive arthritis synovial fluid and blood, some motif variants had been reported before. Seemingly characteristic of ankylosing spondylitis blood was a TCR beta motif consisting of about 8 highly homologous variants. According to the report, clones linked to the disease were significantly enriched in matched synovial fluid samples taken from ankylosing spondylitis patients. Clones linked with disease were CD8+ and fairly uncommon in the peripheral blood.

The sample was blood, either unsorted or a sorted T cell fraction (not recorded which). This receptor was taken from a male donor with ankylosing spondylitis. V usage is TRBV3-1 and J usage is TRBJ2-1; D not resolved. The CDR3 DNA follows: TGTGCCAGCAGCTACACCGCGCGAAGCGCCTACAATGAGCAGTTCTTC. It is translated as CASSYTARSAYNEQFF.